This T cell receptor beta chain appears in the sequencing data of a study of T cells in Graves' hyperthyroidism and ophthalmopathy. In germline, CDR1 is DFQATT, CDR2 SNEGSKA (reference sequence). The CDR3 loop spans 18 amino acids. Trimming cost V 5 bases and J 0 bases, with 23 bases left between them. The investigators amplified TCR beta CDR3 regions from RNA transcripts. First-round RT-PCR of the TCR CDR3 relied on the HTBI primer set. TCRdb processed the multiplex PCR reads anew with MiXCR; each CDR3 protein has one entry. The sample records about half a million distinct CDR3 sequences, around 24% being singletons.

J is TRBJ1-5 and V is TRBV20-1, with D possibly being TRBD1 (6 bases). The sequencing sample was made of blood. The receptor was derived from a woman younger than 45 with Graves' ophthalmopathy. CDR3 region: CSALDFTGASYSNQPQHF. DNA for the CDR3: TGCAGTGCTCTTGATTTTACGGGGGCCAGCTATAGCAATCAGCCCCAGCATTTT.